A selection of T cell receptor beta chains follows, all from one sample in a study of identical twins. TCRdb called the 5' RACE reads again in MiXCR, with one record for every CDR3 protein. The sample carries more than 650,000 distinct CDR3 sequences, around 6.1% recorded once. Source material: naive T cells sorted from blood. The receptors come from a man between 18 and 35 years old in good health. The CDR3 runs from the conserved cysteine through the conserved F or W. D genes are given only for firm matches. Clone size is shown for a subset of rows, as once, few, many or a class of expanded clone.

j_call d_call v_call clone_size cdr3_nt cdr3_aa
TRBJ2-6 TRBD1 TRBV6-1 . TGTGCCAGCAGGATCGTTGACAGGGCTGGGGCCAACGTCCTGACTTTC CASRIVDRAGANVLTF
TRBJ1-4 . TRBV7-9 . TGTGCCAGCAGCCCCCGGCGGCAGGGCGTGGGAAAACTGTTTTTT CASSPRRQGVGKLFF
TRBJ2-4 . TRBV27 . TGTGCCAGCAGTTTAGGGCTAGTGGGAAACATTCAGTACTTC CASSLGLVGNIQYF
TRBJ2-2 . TRBV20-1 . TGCAGTGCTTCCCAAGGGGGAACTACCGGGGAGCTGTTTTTT CSASQGGTTGELFF
TRBJ1-6 . TRBV10-2 . TGCGCCAGCAGTGAGGCCGGGGGGGGTTCACCCCTCCACTTT CASSEAGGGSPLHF
TRBJ2-6 . TRBV4-2 few TGTGCCAGCAGCCAAGTCGGTAGAGTCTCTGGGGCCAACGTCCTGACTTTC CASSQVGRVSGANVLTF
TRBJ1-5 TRBD1 TRBV20-1 many TGCAGTGCAACCATCGGGACAGGGTATCAGCCCCAGCATTTT CSATIGTGYQPQHF
TRBJ2-1 . TRBV24-1 . TGTGCCACCAGTGAACTGTTGGGAGGTGAGCAGTTCTTC CATSELLGGEQFF
TRBJ2-1 . TRBV18 . TGTGCCAGCTCCAACTTGGCGGTGCCAGATTACAATGAGCAGTTCTTC CASSNLAVPDYNEQFF
TRBJ1-4 . TRBV4-1 many TGCGCCAGCAGCCAACTATACACGGGAGGCGAAAAACTGTTTTTT CASSQLYTGGEKLFF
TRBJ2-3 . TRBV20-1 . TGCAGTGCTAGACCTGGAATGGGACGGAGCACAGATACGCAGTATTTT CSARPGMGRSTDTQYF
TRBJ2-7 . TRBV7-2 few TGTGCCAGCAGCTTAAGTACTAGGGGTAAGGCCGAGCAGTACTTC CASSLSTRGKAEQYF
TRBJ2-2 . TRBV12-3/TRBV12-4 . TGTGCCAGCATTCAGCGAGGGTTACTCGGCGGGGAGCTGTTTTTT CASIQRGLLGGELFF
TRBJ2-1 TRBD2 TRBV29-1 . TGCAGCGTTGATGTCGGTGCGGGAGTAGGCGATGAGCAGTTCTTC CSVDVGAGVGDEQFF
TRBJ2-1 . TRBV5-1 few TGCGCCAGCAGCTTGTTCGGTACGTGGCGGGGATTAAATATTACGTCCTACAATGAGCAGTTCTTC CASSLFGTWRGLNITSYNEQFF
TRBJ2-1 TRBD2 TRBV12-3/TRBV12-4 few TGTGCCAGCAGGCAGGGACTAGCGGGAGGGATTGAGCAGTTCTTC CASRQGLAGGIEQFF
TRBJ1-1 . TRBV12-3/TRBV12-4 many TGTGCCAGCAATGTCGGAGAGAACACTGAAGCTTTCTTT CASNVGENTEAFF
TRBJ2-2 . TRBV10-3 many TGTGCCATCAGTGATAAAGGGACCGGGGAGCTGTTTTTT CAISDKGTGELFF
TRBJ2-7 TRBD1 TRBV6-1 . TGTGCCAGCCTCAGTCGGACAGGGGGCTCCTATGAGCAGTACTTC CASLSRTGGSYEQYF
TRBJ2-1 TRBD2 TRBV20-1 few TGCAGTGCTAGAGCGCCGGGACTAGCGGGAAGGAACAATGAGCAGTTCTTC CSARAPGLAGRNNEQFF
TRBJ2-5 . TRBV10-2 . TGCGCCAGCAGTGAGGTGGCCCAAGAGACCCAGTACTTC CASSEVAQETQYF
TRBJ2-3 TRBD2 TRBV27 . TGTGCCAGCAGTTTTATCAGCGGGAGAAATACGCAGTATTTT CASSFISGRNTQYF
TRBJ2-5 . TRBV20-1 few TGCAGTGCCAAAGGACACCAAGAGACCCAGTACTTC CSAKGHQETQYF
TRBJ2-7 . TRBV3-1 many TGTGCCAGCAGCATGGGACCCAACTACGAGCAGTACTTC CASSMGPNYEQYF
TRBJ2-1 TRBD2 TRBV18 . TGTGCCAGCTCTTCGCAGCGGGGCTTTCAGTACAATGAGCAGTTCTTC CASSSQRGFQYNEQFF
TRBJ1-1 . TRBV4-3 many TGCGCCAGCAGCCAAGAGTTTCCGCAGGAAGGGGCTGAAGCTTTCTTT CASSQEFPQEGAEAFF
TRBJ2-1 . TRBV11-2 many TGTGCCAGCAGCTCCGTCTTTGGGGACAATGAGCAGTTCTTC CASSSVFGDNEQFF
TRBJ2-2 . TRBV20-1 many TGCAGTGCTAGAGATTACAGGGAAGCCGGGGAGCTGTTTTTT CSARDYREAGELFF
TRBJ2-1 . TRBV20-1 many TGCAGTGCTAGAGACTGGGCCAATGAGCAGTTCTTC CSARDWANEQFF
TRBJ1-1 . TRBV5-1 . TGCGCCAGCAAGACGGGGTACGCTGAAGCTTTCTTT CASKTGYAEAFF
TRBJ2-1 . TRBV29-1 many TGCAGCGTTGAGTCAGGGTTCGAACCCCACAATGAGCAGTTCTTC CSVESGFEPHNEQFF
TRBJ1-2 . TRBV12-3/TRBV12-4 many TGTGCCAGCAGGGCCGACCAGAGCTACACCTTC CASRADQSYTF
TRBJ2-5 TRBD1 TRBV5-1 many TGCGCCAGCAGCCCAATGGGACAGGGGACCTCTCCAGAGACCCAGTACTTC CASSPMGQGTSPETQYF
TRBJ2-1 . TRBV6-2/TRBV6-3 many TGTGCCAGCATCAACTCGTGGCCTGCCAACTCCTACAATGAGCAGTTCTTC CASINSWPANSYNEQFF
TRBJ1-1 . TRBV9 many TGTGCCAGCAGCGTAGCCTCAGGGGTGAACACTGAAGCTTTCTTT CASSVASGVNTEAFF
TRBJ1-3 . TRBV27 . TGTGCCAGCAGTTTGACGGGCGGCTCTGGAAACACCATATATTTT CASSLTGGSGNTIYF
TRBJ2-3 TRBD2 TRBV20-1 . TGCAGTGCTCCCGCTAGCGGGAGATCCGATACGCAGTATTTT CSAPASGRSDTQYF
TRBJ1-1 . TRBV20-1 many TGCAGTGCTATTGGTCGAGGGGACACTGAAGCTTTCTTT CSAIGRGDTEAFF
TRBJ2-1 . TRBV10-3 many TGTGCCGCCCGAGGGGGGCATGAGCAGTTCTTC CAARGGHEQFF
TRBJ2-1 TRBD2 TRBV24-1 many TGTGCCACCAGTGATTTGCTGGGCGGGAGCCCCGGGGATGAGCAGTTCTTC CATSDLLGGSPGDEQFF
TRBJ2-1 . TRBV28 few TGTGCCAGCACCAAACTCAATGAGCAGTTCTTC CASTKLNEQFF